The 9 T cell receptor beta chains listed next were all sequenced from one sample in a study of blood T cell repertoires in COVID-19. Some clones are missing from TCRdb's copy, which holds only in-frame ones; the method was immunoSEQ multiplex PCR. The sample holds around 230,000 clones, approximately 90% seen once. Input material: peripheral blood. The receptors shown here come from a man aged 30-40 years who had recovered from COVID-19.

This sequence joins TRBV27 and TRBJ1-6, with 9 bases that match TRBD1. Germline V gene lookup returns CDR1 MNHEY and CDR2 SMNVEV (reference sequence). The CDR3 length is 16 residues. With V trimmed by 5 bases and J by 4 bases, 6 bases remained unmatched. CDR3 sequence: CASSGDRAFYNSPLHF. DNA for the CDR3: TGTGCCAGCAGTGGGGACAGGGCCTTTTATAATTCACCCCTCCACTTT.

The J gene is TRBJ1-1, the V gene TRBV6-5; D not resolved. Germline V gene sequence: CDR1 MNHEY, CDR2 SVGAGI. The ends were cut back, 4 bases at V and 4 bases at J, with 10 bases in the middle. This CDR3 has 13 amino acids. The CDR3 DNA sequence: TGTGCCAGCAGTTCCCAGGAAGGCACTGAAGCTTTCTTT. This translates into CASSSQEGTEAFF.

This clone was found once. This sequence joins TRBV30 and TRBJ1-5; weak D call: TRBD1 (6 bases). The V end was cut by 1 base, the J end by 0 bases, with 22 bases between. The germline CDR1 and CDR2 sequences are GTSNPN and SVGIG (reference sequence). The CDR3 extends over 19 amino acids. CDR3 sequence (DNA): TGTGCCTGGAGTGCCTGGACAGTAGGTAGGATGTATAGCAATCAGCCCCAGCATTTT. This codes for CAWSAWTVGRMYSNQPQHF.

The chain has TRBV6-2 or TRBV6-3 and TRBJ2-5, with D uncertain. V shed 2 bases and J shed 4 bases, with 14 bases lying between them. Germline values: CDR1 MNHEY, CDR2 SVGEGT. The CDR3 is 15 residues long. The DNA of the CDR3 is TGTGCCAGCAGTTACGTCGGCTCCAGGATAGAGACCCAGTACTTC. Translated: CASSYVGSRIETQYF.

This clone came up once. CDR3 coding DNA: TGTGCCTGGAGTGTACCAACGGGTTACAATGAGCAGTTCTTC. This encodes CAWSVPTGYNEQFF. The chain joins TRBV30 to TRBJ2-1; D unclear. Germline V gives CDR1 GTSNPN, CDR2 SVGIG (reference sequence). This CDR3 comprises 14 residues. The germline V and J ends were trimmed by 0 bases and 4 bases, with 10 bases remaining between them.

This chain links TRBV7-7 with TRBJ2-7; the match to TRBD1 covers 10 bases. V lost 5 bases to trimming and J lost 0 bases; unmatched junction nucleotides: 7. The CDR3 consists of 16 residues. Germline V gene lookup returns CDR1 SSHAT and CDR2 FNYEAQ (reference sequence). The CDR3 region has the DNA TGTGCCAGCAGCCGCGGACAGGGGGTCAGCTCCTACGAGCAGTACTTC. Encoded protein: CASSRGQGVSSYEQYF.

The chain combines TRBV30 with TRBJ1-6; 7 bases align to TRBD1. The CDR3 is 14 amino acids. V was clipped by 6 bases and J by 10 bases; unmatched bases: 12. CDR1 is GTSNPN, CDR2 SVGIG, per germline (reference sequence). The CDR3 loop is CACNAQGDGSPLHF. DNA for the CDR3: TGTGCCTGTAACGCCCAGGGGGATGGGTCACCCCTCCACTTT.

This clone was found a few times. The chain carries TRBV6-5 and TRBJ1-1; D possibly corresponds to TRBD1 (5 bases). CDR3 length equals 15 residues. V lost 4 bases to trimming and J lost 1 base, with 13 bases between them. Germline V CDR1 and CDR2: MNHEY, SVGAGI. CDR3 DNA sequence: TGTGCCAGCAGTTCCCGGACACCTCGGAACACTGAAGCTTTCTTT. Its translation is CASSSRTPRNTEAFF.

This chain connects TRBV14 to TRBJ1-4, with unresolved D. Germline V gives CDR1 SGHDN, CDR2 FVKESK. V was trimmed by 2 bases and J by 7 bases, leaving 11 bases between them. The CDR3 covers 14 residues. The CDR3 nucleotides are TGTGCCAGCAGCCAATTTTCGGGAAGTGAAAAACTGTTTTTT. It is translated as CASSQFSGSEKLFF. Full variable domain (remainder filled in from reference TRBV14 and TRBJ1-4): EAGVTQFPSHSVIEKGQTVTLRCDPISGHDNLYWYRRVMGKEIKFLLHFVKESKQDESGMPNNRFLAERTGGTYSTLKVQPAELEDSGVYFCASSQFSGSEKLFFGSGTQLSVL.